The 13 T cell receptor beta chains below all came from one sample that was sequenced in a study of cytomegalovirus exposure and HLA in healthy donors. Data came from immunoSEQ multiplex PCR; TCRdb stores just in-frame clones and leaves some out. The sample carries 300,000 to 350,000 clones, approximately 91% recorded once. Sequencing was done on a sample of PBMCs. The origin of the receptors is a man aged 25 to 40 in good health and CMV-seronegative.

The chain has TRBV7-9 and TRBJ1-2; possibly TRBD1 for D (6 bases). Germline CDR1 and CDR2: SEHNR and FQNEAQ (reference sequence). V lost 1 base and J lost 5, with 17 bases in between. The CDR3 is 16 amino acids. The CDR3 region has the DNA TGTGCCAGCAGCTTAGAAACCACAGGGATGCCTTATGGCTACACCTTC. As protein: CASSLETTGMPYGYTF.

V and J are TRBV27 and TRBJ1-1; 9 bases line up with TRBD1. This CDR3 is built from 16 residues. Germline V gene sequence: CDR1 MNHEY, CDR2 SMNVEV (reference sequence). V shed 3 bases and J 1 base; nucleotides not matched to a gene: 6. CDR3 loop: CASSFSPGQGNTEAFF. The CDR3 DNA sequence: TGTGCCAGCAGTTTTTCCCCGGGACAGGGGAACACTGAAGCTTTCTTT.

CDR3 protein: CASSEVDGTGSYNSPLHF. CDR3 DNA: TGTGCCAGCAGTGAAGTCGATGGGACAGGGTCCTATAATTCACCCCTCCACTTT. The genes are TRBV6-1 and TRBJ1-6; 9 bases align to TRBD1. The trim removed 1 base at V and 1 base at J, leaving 5 bases unmatched. Germline lookup yields CDR1 MNHNS and CDR2 SASEGT. The CDR3 is made up of 18 amino acids.

The CDR3 spells CASSTSGGQQETQYF. CDR3 nucleotides: TGTGCCAGCAGCACTAGCGGGGGCCAACAAGAGACCCAGTACTTC. V and J are TRBV6-5 and TRBJ2-5, with TRBD2 identical over 11 bases. The V segment lost 6 bases and the J segment 2 bases; nucleotides outside the gene matches: 5. This CDR3 spans 15 amino acids. The germline gives CDR1 MNHEY, CDR2 SVGAGI.

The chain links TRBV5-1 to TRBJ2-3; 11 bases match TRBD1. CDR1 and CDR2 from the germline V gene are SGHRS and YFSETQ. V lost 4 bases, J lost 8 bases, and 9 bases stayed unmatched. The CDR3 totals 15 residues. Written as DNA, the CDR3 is TGCGCCAGCAGCCTCGGACAGGGGGCGTTTGTTACGCAGTATTTT. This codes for CASSLGQGAFVTQYF.

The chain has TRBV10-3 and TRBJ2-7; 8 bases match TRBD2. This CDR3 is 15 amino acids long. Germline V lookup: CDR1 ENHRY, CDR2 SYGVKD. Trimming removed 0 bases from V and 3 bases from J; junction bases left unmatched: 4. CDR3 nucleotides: TGTGCCATCAGTGAGTCCTCGGGGGGGCACTACGAGCAGTACTTC. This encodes CAISESSGGHYEQYF.

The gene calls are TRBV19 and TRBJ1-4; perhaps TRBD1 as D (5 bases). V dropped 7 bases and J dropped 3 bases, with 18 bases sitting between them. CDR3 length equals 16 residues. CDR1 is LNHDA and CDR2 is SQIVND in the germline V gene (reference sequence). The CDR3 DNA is TGTGCCAGTACTATTAGAGCGGGGGATGCTAATGAAAAACTGTTTTTT. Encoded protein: CASTIRAGDANEKLFF.

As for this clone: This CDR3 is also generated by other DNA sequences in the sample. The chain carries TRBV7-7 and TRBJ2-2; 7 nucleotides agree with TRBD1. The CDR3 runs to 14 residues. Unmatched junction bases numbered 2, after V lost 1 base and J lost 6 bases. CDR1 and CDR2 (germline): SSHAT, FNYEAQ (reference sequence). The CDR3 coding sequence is TGTGCCAGCAGCTTAGGACAGGGTGCCGGGGAGCTGTTTTTT. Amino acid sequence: CASSLGQGAGELFF. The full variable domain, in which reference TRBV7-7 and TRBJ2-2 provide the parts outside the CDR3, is GAGVSQSPRYKVTKRGQDVTLRCDPISSHATLYWYQQALGQGPEFLTYFNYEAQPDKSGLPSDRFSAERPEGSISTLTIQRTEQRDSAMYRCASSLGQGAGELFFGEGSRLTVL.

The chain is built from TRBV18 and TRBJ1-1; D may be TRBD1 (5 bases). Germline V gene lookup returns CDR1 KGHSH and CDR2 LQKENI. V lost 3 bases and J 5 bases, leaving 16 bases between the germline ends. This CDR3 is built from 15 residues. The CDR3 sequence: CASSPYSGSVTEAFF. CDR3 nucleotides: TGTGCCAGCTCACCTTATTCAGGGTCAGTTACTGAAGCTTTCTTT. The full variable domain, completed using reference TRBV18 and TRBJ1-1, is NAGVMQNPRHLVRRRGQEARLRCSPMKGHSHVYWYRQLPEEGLKFMVYLQKENIIDESGMPKERFSAEFPKEGPSILRIQQVVRGDSAAYFCASSPYSGSVTEAFFGQGTRLTVV.

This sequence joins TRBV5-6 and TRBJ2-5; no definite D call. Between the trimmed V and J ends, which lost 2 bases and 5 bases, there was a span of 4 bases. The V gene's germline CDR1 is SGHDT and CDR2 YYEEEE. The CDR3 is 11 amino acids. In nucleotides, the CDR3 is TGTGCCAGCAGCTTTCGGGAGACCCAGTACTTC. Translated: CASSFRETQYF.

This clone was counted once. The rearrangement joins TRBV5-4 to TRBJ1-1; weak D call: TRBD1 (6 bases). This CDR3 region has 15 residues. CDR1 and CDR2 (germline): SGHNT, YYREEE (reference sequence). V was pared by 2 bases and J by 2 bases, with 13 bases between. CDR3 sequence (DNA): TGTGCCAGCAGCTTCGTAGGGGGTTTCAACACTGAAGCTTTCTTT. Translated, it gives CASSFVGGFNTEAFF.

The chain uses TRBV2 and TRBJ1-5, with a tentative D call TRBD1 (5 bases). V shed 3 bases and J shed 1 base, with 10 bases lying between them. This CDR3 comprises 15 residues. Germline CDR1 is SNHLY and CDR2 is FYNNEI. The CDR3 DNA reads TGTGCCAGCAGTGATGGCAGGGAAAGCAATCAGCCCCAGCATTTT. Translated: CASSDGRESNQPQHF.

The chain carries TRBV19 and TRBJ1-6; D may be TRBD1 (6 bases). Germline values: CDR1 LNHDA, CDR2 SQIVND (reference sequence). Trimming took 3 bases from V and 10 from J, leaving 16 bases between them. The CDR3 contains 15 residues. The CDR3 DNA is TGTGCCAGTAGTATCACAGGGAAAAGACGGTCACCCCTCCACTTT. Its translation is CASSITGKRRSPLHF.